The present TCR beta chain was sequenced within a study of shared clonotypes between healthy human individuals. At the level of the study: For every donor, three CD4 naive, three CD4 memory, two CD8 naive and one CD8 memory plates were used. Study results and caveats: Naive subsets typically showed greater estimated richness than memory subsets. Clonotypes shared by all four sorted-subset donors had higher generation probabilities than non-shared clonotypes.

The CDR3 is 13 residues long. The germline V and J ends were trimmed by 8 bases and 2 bases, with 12 bases remaining between them. CDR1 is KGHSH, CDR2 LQKENI, per germline. This clone was observed once. Its antigen is not known. In the sorted-subset replicate PCRs, roughly 210 ng DNA, 25,000 to 35,000 T cell genomes, was used. Measured with immunoSEQ multiplex PCR; TCRdb has only the in-frame clones, and not every one. The table has some 1,600,000 clones, around 98% seen once. Sequenced material: naive CD4+ T cells sorted from blood. Stated subset: CD45RA+ positively selected. The gene calls are TRBV18 and TRBJ2-5; possibly TRBD1 for D (6 bases). This TCR came from a man aged 30 to 39 in good health. The CDR3 loop is CASLKGVQETQYF. Here the CDR3 DNA reads TGTGCCAGCCTCAAGGGGGTGCAAGAGACCCAGTACTTC.